A selection of T cell receptor beta chains follows, all from one sample in a study of cytomegalovirus exposure and HLA in healthy donors. Using immunoSEQ multiplex PCR, the repertoire was profiled, and TCRdb retains in-frame clones only, with some absent. The table shows 150,000 to 200,000 clones, with about 82% occurring only once. Material for sequencing was PBMCs. Receptors originate from a woman younger than 35 in good health and CMV-seronegative. CDR3s include the opening cysteine and the closing phenylalanine or tryptophan. Each record gives: D gene, clone size, J gene, V gene, CDR3 protein, CDR3 DNA. A D gene is named only where the DNA matches it firmly. The size entry is marked missing in some rows and otherwise reads once, few, many or a size class.

>TRBD1|few|TRBJ2-1|TRBV5-4
CASSLRDRRAFF
TGTGCCAGCAGCTTGCGGGACAGAAGAGCGTTCTTC
>.|.|TRBJ1-1|TRBV28
CASPSPTEPNTEAFF
TGTGCCAGCCCTTCCCCAACAGAGCCGAACACTGAAGCTTTCTTT
>TRBD1|.|TRBJ2-7|TRBV5-1
CASSSTGTGKNEQYF
TGCGCCAGCAGCTCCACCGGGACAGGGAAGAACGAGCAGTACTTC
>TRBD2|.|TRBJ2-1|TRBV18
CASSPVLAGGNEQFF
TGTGCCAGCTCACCAGTACTAGCGGGAGGGAATGAGCAGTTCTTC
>.|.|TRBJ2-5|TRBV11-1
CASSRTPQETQYF
TGTGCCAGCAGTAGGACACCCCAAGAGACCCAGTACTTC
>.|.|TRBJ2-1|TRBV25-1
CASSLQGTHDEQFF
TGTGCCAGCAGTTTACAGGGTACCCATGATGAGCAGTTCTTC
>.|.|TRBJ2-7|TRBV28
CASSPAGTYEQYF
TGTGCCAGCAGTCCTGCGGGCACCTACGAGCAGTACTTC
>TRBD2|.|TRBJ2-5|TRBV4-1
CASSQEGAGGIETQYF
TGCGCCAGCAGCCAAGAGGGAGCGGGAGGGATAGAGACCCAGTACTTC
>TRBD1|.|TRBJ2-7|TRBV7-8
CASSGRTGGSYEQYF
TGTGCCAGCAGCGGACGGACAGGGGGCTCCTACGAGCAGTACTTC
>.|once|TRBJ2-3|TRBV1
CTSSQDPKRTSGRKTDTQYF
TGCACCAGCAGCCAAGATCCCAAACGGACTAGCGGGAGGAAAACAGATACGCAGTATTTT
>TRBD1|.|TRBJ1-2|TRBV11-2
CASSLVTGVPPNYGYTF
TGTGCCAGCAGCTTAGTGACAGGGGTCCCCCCTAACTATGGCTACACCTTC
>TRBD2|.|TRBJ2-5|TRBV11-3
CASSSLAGGIDQETQYF
TGTGCCAGCAGCTCACTAGCGGGAGGGATAGACCAAGAGACCCAGTACTTC
>TRBD1|.|TRBJ1-2|TRBV5-4
CASSLDATGGDGYTF
TGTGCCAGCAGCTTGGACGCGACAGGGGGCGATGGCTACACCTTC
>TRBD1|.|TRBJ1-5|TRBV18
CASSPLQGNQPQHF
TGTGCCAGCTCACCCCTACAGGGGAATCAGCCCCAGCATTTT
>TRBD1|.|TRBJ2-7|TRBV7-9
CASSPIPYRDREGDEQYF
TGTGCCAGCAGCCCCATTCCTTACCGGGACAGGGAAGGGGACGAGCAGTACTTC
>.|.|TRBJ2-5|TRBV15
CATSRDLPGGHFVETQYF
TGTGCCACCAGCAGAGATTTGCCCGGGGGGCATTTTGTGGAGACCCAGTACTTC
>TRBD1|.|TRBJ1-1|TRBV6-5
CASRPLRQGPTEAFF
TGTGCCAGCAGGCCCCTCCGACAGGGCCCCACTGAAGCTTTCTTT